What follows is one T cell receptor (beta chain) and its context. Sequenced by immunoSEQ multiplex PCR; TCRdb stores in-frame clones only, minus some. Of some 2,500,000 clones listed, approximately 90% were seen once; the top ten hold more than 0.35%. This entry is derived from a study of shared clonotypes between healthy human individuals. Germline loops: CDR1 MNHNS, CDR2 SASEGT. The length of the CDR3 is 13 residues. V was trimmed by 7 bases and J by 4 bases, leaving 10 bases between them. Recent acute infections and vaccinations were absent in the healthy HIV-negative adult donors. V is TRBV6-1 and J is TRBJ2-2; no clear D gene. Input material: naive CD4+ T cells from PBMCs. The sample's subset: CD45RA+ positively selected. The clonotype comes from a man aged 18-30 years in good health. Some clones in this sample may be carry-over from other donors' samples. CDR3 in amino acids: CASTRAATGELFF. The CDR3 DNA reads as TGTGCCAGCACTAGGGCAGCCACCGGGGAGCTGTTTTTT.